These 3 T cell receptor beta chains came from one sample sequenced in a study of OX40 agonist ivuxolimab in advanced cancers. Measured with immunoSEQ multiplex PCR; TCRdb has only the in-frame clones, and not every one. The sample records fewer than 75,000 clones, about 89% being singletons. Sequencing was performed on CD4+ or CD8+ T cells sorted from blood, taken in a trial of the OX40 agonist ivuxolimab. The receptors were sampled from an adult with an advanced solid tumor such as melanoma, head and neck, liver or kidney cancer.

Written as DNA, the CDR3 is TGTGCCAGCGCCCCGGGACTAGCCTTAGGGGGCAATGAGCAGTTCTTC. Amino acids: CASAPGLALGGNEQFF. The chain joins TRBV27 to TRBJ2-1, with 9 bases matching TRBD2. Looked up from germline, CDR1 is MNHEY and CDR2 is SMNVEV (reference sequence). With 8 bases clipped from V and 6 bases from J, the junction kept 14 bases outside the gene matches. The length of the CDR3 is 16 residues.

This chain links TRBV7-3 with TRBJ2-1; 8 nucleotides align to TRBD2. Germline V CDR1 and CDR2: SGHTA, FQGTGA. The CDR3 spans 15 residues. Germline trimming cut 2 bases from V and 8 bases from J; bases unmatched to any gene: 8. CDR3 in DNA: TGTGCCAGCAGCTTACAGGCCGGGAGGGGCGATGAGCAGTTCTTC. Translating gives CASSLQAGRGDEQFF.

The rearrangement joins TRBV19 to TRBJ1-6, with TRBD1 matching over 9 bases. Trimming removed 8 bases from V and 7 bases from J; junction bases left unmatched: 12. The CDR3 totals 16 residues. Germline V gene data show CDR1 as LNHDA and CDR2 as SQIVND (reference sequence). CDR3 nucleotides: TGTGCCAGTTCCTGGGTCCCCGGGACAGGGAATTCACCCCTCCACTTT. It codes for CASSWVPGTGNSPLHF.